Listed below are T cell receptor beta chains from one sample, sequenced in a study of identical twins. TCRdb fed the 5' RACE reads into MiXCR, producing one record per CDR3 protein. The data hold 350,000 to 450,000 distinct CDR3 sequences, with about 18% observed a single time. Sequencing input: naive T cells sorted from blood. The receptors were sampled from a man aged 50-59 years in good health. CDR3s include the opening cysteine and the closing phenylalanine or tryptophan. The D gene is left open where the match is weak. Size tells how often a clone was seen (once, few, many) or the class of an expanded clone, and some rows leave it out.

v_call	clone_size	j_call	cdr3_length	d_call	cdr3_aa	cdr3_nt
TRBV11-2	-	TRBJ2-1	15	TRBD2	CASSFGRGKYNEQFF	TGTGCCAGCAGCTTCGGGCGGGGGAAGTACAATGAGCAGTTCTTC
TRBV18	-	TRBJ2-7	14	TRBD1	CASSEITGGDEQYF	TGTGCCAGCTCGGAAATAACAGGGGGAGACGAGCAGTACTTC
TRBV12-3/TRBV12-4	once	TRBJ2-3	16	-	CASSPAFDYYTDTQYF	TGTGCCAGCAGTCCCGCTTTTGACTACTACACAGATACGCAGTATTTT
TRBV10-3	-	TRBJ2-3	15	-	CAIRESLPGLDTQYF	TGTGCCATCAGAGAGTCTTTGCCCGGGCTGGATACGCAGTATTTT
TRBV29-1	many	TRBJ2-3	12	-	CSVVGRPDTQYF	TGCAGCGTTGTGGGGCGCCCAGATACGCAGTATTTT
TRBV5-5	few	TRBJ2-3	15	-	CASSLAGLSSDTQYF	TGTGCCAGCAGCTTGGCCGGGCTGTCGTCAGATACGCAGTATTTT
TRBV6-1	-	TRBJ2-5	14	-	CATQPSGPWGTQYF	TGTGCCACCCAGCCATCCGGCCCTTGGGGGACCCAGTACTTC
TRBV4-1	-	TRBJ2-6	19	-	CASSLSSLDTLSGANVLTF	TGCGCCAGCAGTCTAAGTAGTCTGGACACACTCTCTGGGGCCAACGTCCTGACTTTC
TRBV6-1	-	TRBJ2-2	16	-	CASSDRGARNTGELFF	TGTGCCAGCAGTGACAGGGGGGCGCGAAACACCGGGGAGCTGTTTTTT
TRBV5-1	-	TRBJ2-1	16	-	CASSYTGLDSYNEQFF	TGCGCCAGCAGCTATACAGGGCTTGACTCCTACAATGAGCAGTTCTTC
TRBV5-5	-	TRBJ2-5	17	TRBD2	CASSLGLLAGGQETQYF	TGTGCCAGCAGCTTGGGCCTACTAGCGGGGGGCCAAGAGACCCAGTACTTC
TRBV14	-	TRBJ1-1	13	-	CASSQVPGTEAFF	TGTGCCAGCAGCCAAGTGCCGGGCACTGAAGCTTTCTTT
TRBV20-1	-	TRBJ2-2	14	-	CSASPGANTGELFF	TGCAGTGCTAGTCCAGGGGCGAACACCGGGGAGCTGTTTTTT
TRBV12-3/TRBV12-4	-	TRBJ2-5	17	-	CASSLGFGLGGQETQYF	TGTGCCAGCAGTTTAGGGTTCGGGCTAGGGGGCCAAGAGACCCAGTACTTC
TRBV4-2	few	TRBJ2-3	15	-	CASSQVLNPTDTQYF	TGTGCCAGCAGCCAAGTTCTTAACCCCACAGATACGCAGTATTTT
TRBV5-1	-	TRBJ2-5	13	-	CASSTRTQETQYF	TGCGCCAGCAGCACCAGGACGCAAGAGACCCAGTACTTC
TRBV15	few	TRBJ2-5	14	-	CATSRDTGRETQYF	TGTGCCACCAGCAGAGATACCGGAAGAGAGACCCAGTACTTC
TRBV20-1	many	TRBJ2-1	15	TRBD2	CSARVGLASYNEQFF	TGCAGTGCTAGAGTCGGACTAGCTTCCTACAATGAGCAGTTCTTC
TRBV7-8	-	TRBJ2-1	18	-	CASSAGRINENSYNEQFF	TGTGCCAGCAGCGCGGGACGAATAAATGAGAATTCCTACAATGAGCAGTTCTTC
TRBV12-3/TRBV12-4	many	TRBJ1-1	11	-	CASSPGRRAFF	TGTGCCAGCAGTCCTGGACGGCGGGCTTTCTTT
TRBV18	few	TRBJ2-5	14	TRBD1	CASANRDRAETQYF	TGTGCCAGCGCGAACCGGGACAGGGCTGAGACCCAGTACTTC
TRBV20-1	-	TRBJ2-3	17	TRBD2	CSARPSRLAPSTDTQYF	TGCAGTGCTAGACCCTCCCGACTAGCACCTAGCACAGATACGCAGTATTTT
TRBV6-4	few	TRBJ2-1	14	-	CASSATGFGNEQFF	TGTGCCAGCAGTGCCACCGGGTTTGGCAATGAGCAGTTCTTC
TRBV20-1	few	TRBJ2-7	16	TRBD1	CSARDRRQGAREVQYF	TGCAGTGCTAGAGACCGGCGGCAGGGGGCAAGGGAAGTGCAGTACTTC
TRBV5-1	many	TRBJ1-4	16	TRBD1	CASSLRQGARQEKLFF	TGCGCCAGCAGCTTAAGACAGGGGGCGCGGCAGGAAAAACTGTTTTTT
TRBV28	-	TRBJ2-1	18	-	CASSLYDAIRTEVNEQFF	TGTGCCAGCAGTTTATATGACGCCATTCGGACAGAAGTCAATGAGCAGTTCTTC
TRBV3-1	few	TRBJ2-7	12	-	CASSQARLEQYF	TGTGCCAGCAGCCAAGCGCGGCTCGAGCAGTACTTC
TRBV27	-	TRBJ1-1	13	-	CASRKTGFSEAFF	TGTGCCAGCAGGAAAACAGGGTTCTCTGAAGCTTTCTTT
TRBV3-1	-	TRBJ2-3	15	TRBD2	CASSYGLADTDTQYF	TGTGCCAGCAGCTATGGACTAGCGGACACAGATACGCAGTATTTT
TRBV30	-	TRBJ2-3	14	TRBD2	CAWTGTSGADTQYF	TGTGCCTGGACCGGGACTAGCGGGGCAGATACGCAGTATTTT
TRBV7-2	many	TRBJ2-1	16	TRBD2	CASRRTSGSHYNEQFF	TGTGCCAGCAGGCGGACTAGCGGGAGCCACTACAATGAGCAGTTCTTC
TRBV12-3/TRBV12-4	many	TRBJ2-3	15	TRBD2	CASSLTSGNRDTQYF	TGTGCCAGCAGTTTGACTAGCGGGAACAGAGATACGCAGTATTTT
TRBV6-1	-	TRBJ2-1	14	TRBD2	CASSRRRGDNEQFF	TGTGCCAGCAGCAGGCGGCGGGGGGACAATGAGCAGTTCTTC
TRBV5-5	few	TRBJ1-5	15	-	CASSPTGVGVRPQHF	TGTGCCAGCAGCCCAACGGGTGTCGGGGTGCGGCCCCAGCATTTT
TRBV9	few	TRBJ2-1	15	TRBD2	CASSKGLAGNNEQFF	TGTGCCAGCAGCAAGGGACTAGCGGGAAACAATGAGCAGTTCTTC
TRBV12-3/TRBV12-4	-	TRBJ1-3	15	-	CASSLKRSLGNTIYF	TGTGCCAGCAGTCTCAAACGGAGTCTCGGAAACACCATATATTTT
TRBV7-2	-	TRBJ2-7	14	TRBD1	CASSFSGTGNEQYF	TGTGCCAGCAGCTTCTCCGGGACAGGAAACGAGCAGTACTTC
TRBV7-9	many	TRBJ2-1	16	TRBD1	CASSKTPGQGANEQFF	TGTGCCAGCAGCAAGACTCCGGGACAGGGGGCCAATGAGCAGTTCTTC
TRBV27	once	TRBJ2-5	14	-	CASSLYRAQETQYF	TGTGCCAGCAGTTTGTACAGAGCGCAAGAGACCCAGTACTTC
TRBV7-8	-	TRBJ1-3	15	TRBD1	CASSNGQVTGNTIYF	TGTGCCAGCAGCAACGGACAGGTTACTGGAAACACCATATATTTT
TRBV27	-	TRBJ2-3	11	-	CASSLAGAQYF	TGTGCCAGCAGTTTAGCAGGGGCGCAGTATTTT